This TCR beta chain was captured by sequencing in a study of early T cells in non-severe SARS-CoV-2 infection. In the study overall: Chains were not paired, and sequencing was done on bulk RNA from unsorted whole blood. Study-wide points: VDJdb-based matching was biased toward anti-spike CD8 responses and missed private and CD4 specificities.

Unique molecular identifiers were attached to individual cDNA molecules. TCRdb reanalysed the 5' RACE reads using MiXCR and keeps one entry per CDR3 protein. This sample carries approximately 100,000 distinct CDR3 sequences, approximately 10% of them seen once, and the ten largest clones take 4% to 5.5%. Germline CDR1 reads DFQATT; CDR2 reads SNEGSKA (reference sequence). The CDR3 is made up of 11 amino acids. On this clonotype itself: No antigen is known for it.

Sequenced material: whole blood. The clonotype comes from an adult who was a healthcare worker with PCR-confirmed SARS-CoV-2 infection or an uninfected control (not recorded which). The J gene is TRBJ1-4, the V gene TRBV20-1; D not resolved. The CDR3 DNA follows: TGCAGCCTAGGAGTTGGGGAAAAACTGTTTTTT. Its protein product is CSLGVGEKLFF.